These 32 T cell receptor beta chains share one sample of origin, sequenced in a study of blood T cell repertoires in COVID-19. Libraries were prepared by immunoSEQ multiplex PCR; TCRdb keeps only in-frame clonotypes and omits some of them. The sample shows around 390,000 clones, around nine tenths of them seen only once. The sequenced sample was PBMCs or T cells enriched from blood (not recorded which). Receptors originate from a woman aged 50 to 65 who had recovered from COVID-19.

The chain has TRBV25-1 and TRBJ2-1; 8 bases map to TRBD2. CDR1 MGHDK and CDR2 SYGVNS come from the germline V gene. CDR3 length: 13 residues. The trim removed 5 bases at V and 7 bases at J, leaving 4 bases unmatched. CDR3 bases: TGTGCCAGCAGTCGGGGGGGCTCGAATGAGCAGTTCTTC. It yields the protein CASSRGGSNEQFF.

The gene calls are TRBV18 and TRBJ1-3; D gene unclear. The CDR3 runs 16 residues. CDR1 is KGHSH, CDR2 LQKENI, per germline. Trimming stripped 2 bases from V and 3 bases from J, with 14 bases between. The CDR3 here is CASSPYEKLYGNTIYF. The CDR3 bases are TGTGCCAGCTCACCATACGAGAAGCTTTATGGAAACACCATATATTTT.

Turning to this clone: The sample carries other DNA sequences with the same CDR3. The chain carries TRBV19 and TRBJ2-2, with 10 positions matching TRBD1. V dropped 4 bases and J dropped 4; count of bases not matched to a gene: 3. The CDR3 has 15 amino acids. The germline V gene encodes CDR1 LNHDA and CDR2 SQIVND (reference sequence). The CDR3 loop reads CASSRGQGSTGELFF. In DNA form, the CDR3 reads TGTGCCAGTAGTAGGGGACAGGGGAGCACCGGGGAGCTGTTTTTT. The variable domain in full, with the rest retrieved from reference TRBV19 and TRBJ2-2, is DGGITQSPKYLFRKEGQNVTLSCEQNLNHDAMYWYRQDPGQGLRLIYYSQIVNDFQKGDIAEGYSVSREKKESFPLTVTSAQKNPTAFYLCASSRGQGSTGELFFGEGSRLTVL.

This rearrangement joins TRBV19 to TRBJ1-6; 8 bases agree with TRBD1. V was clipped by 7 bases and J by 8 bases; unmatched bases: 4. CDR3 length: 13 residues. Germline V gene data show CDR1 as LNHDA and CDR2 as SQIVND (reference sequence). CDR3 loop: CASKGQAYSPLHF. In nucleotides, the CDR3 is TGTGCCAGTAAGGGACAGGCTTATTCACCCCTCCACTTT.

CDR3 nucleotides: TGCGCCAGCAGCCAAGTTACTCCCTACGAGCAGTACTTC. Translating gives CASSQVTPYEQYF. The gene calls are TRBV4-1 and TRBJ2-7; D unresolved. This CDR3 comprises 13 residues. V was trimmed by 1 base and J by 2 bases, leaving 6 bases between them. Germline CDR1 reads MGHRA; CDR2 reads YSYEKL.

The chain combines TRBV7-9 with TRBJ1-4, with 7 nucleotides matching TRBD1. V lost 6 bases to trimming and J lost 5 bases; unmatched junction nucleotides: 9. The CDR3 contains 15 residues. Per the germline V gene, CDR1 is SEHNR and CDR2 is FQNEAQ (reference sequence). In DNA, the CDR3 is TGTGCCAGCAGGAGAACCGGGACAGACAATGAAAAACTGTTTTTT. As protein: CASRRTGTDNEKLFF.

The J gene is TRBJ1-1, the V gene TRBV12-5, with TRBD1 identical over 7 bases. Germline lookup yields CDR1 LGHNT and CDR2 FRNRAP. CDR3 length: 14 residues. After removal of 6 bases from V and 2 bases from J, the junction contained 6 bases not matched to a gene. CDR3 nucleotide sequence: TGTGCTAGTGGCGAGGGACAGTTAAACACTGAAGCTTTCTTT. Residues: CASGEGQLNTEAFF.

This clone was observed a single time. The chain employs TRBV7-9 and TRBJ1-2; 7 bases agree with TRBD1. V was clipped by 4 bases and J by 7 bases; unmatched bases: 9. This CDR3 is 14 amino acids long. Germline loops: CDR1 SEHNR, CDR2 FQNEAQ (reference sequence). In nucleotides, the CDR3 is TGTGCCAGCAGCTCGCCGAGAACAGGGGTTGGCTACACCTTC. Translated: CASSSPRTGVGYTF.

This chain connects TRBV14 to TRBJ1-1, with D possibly matching TRBD1 (5 bases). Germline CDR1 and CDR2: SGHDN and FVKESK. The CDR3 length is 13 residues. V dropped 3 bases and J dropped 7 bases, with 12 bases sitting between them. CDR3 region: CASSQTHRYEAFF. For the CDR3, the DNA is TGTGCCAGCAGCCAGACCCACAGGTATGAAGCTTTCTTT.

The chain combines TRBV28 with TRBJ2-5, with D perhaps matching TRBD2 (7 bases). Germline V lookup: CDR1 MDHEN, CDR2 SYDVKM. The CDR3 runs to 13 residues. The V gene lost 5 bases and the J gene lost 4 bases, with 11 bases spanning the gap. CDR3 DNA sequence: TGTGCCAGCAGTGGGGGGGCGGGAGAGACCCAGTACTTC. It specifies CASSGGAGETQYF. The whole variable domain, filled in from reference TRBV28 and TRBJ2-5, reads DVKVTQSSRYLVKRTGEKVFLECVQDMDHENMFWYRQDPGLGLRLIYFSYDVKMKEKGDIPEGYSVSREKKERFSLILESASTNQTSMYLCASSGGAGETQYFGPGTRLLVL.

The chain carries TRBV7-6 and TRBJ2-1; 12 bases are shared with TRBD2. Germline CDR1 SGHVS, CDR2 FNYEAQ. Trimming cost V 5 bases and J 4 bases; bases outside gene matches: 6. This CDR3 has 16 residues. CDR3 DNA sequence: TGTGCCAGCAGCGCTCCGGGACTAGCGGGTTACAATGAGCAGTTCTTC. It is translated as CASSAPGLAGYNEQFF.

The chain is built from TRBV6-1 and TRBJ2-3; D remains ambiguous. Trimming cost V 0 bases and J 6 bases, with 7 bases left between them. Germline assignment: CDR1 MNHNS and CDR2 SASEGT. This CDR3 is built from 13 residues. CDR3 coding DNA: TGTGCCAGCAGTGAAGCGAAACTTGATACGCAGTATTTT. This codes for CASSEAKLDTQYF.

V gene TRBV28 combines with J gene TRBJ2-4; a weak D match, TRBD1 (6 bases). CDR1 MDHEN and CDR2 SYDVKM come from the germline V gene. Trimming removed 5 bases at V and 4 bases at J, with 9 bases between. The CDR3 runs to 13 residues. The CDR3 sequence is CASSAGDKNIQYF. The CDR3 nucleotides read TGTGCCAGCAGTGCAGGGGATAAAAACATTCAGTACTTC.

V is TRBV4-2 and J is TRBJ1-4; 10 bases line up with TRBD1. V was clipped by 3 bases and J by 5 bases; unmatched bases: 3. The CDR3 runs to 15 residues. Germline V gene sequence: CDR1 LGHNA, CDR2 YNFKEQ. The CDR3: CASSQGTGVNEKLFF. DNA of the CDR3: TGTGCCAGCAGCCAGGGGACAGGGGTCAATGAAAAACTGTTTTTT.

The CDR3 region has the DNA TGTGCCAGTAGTACCTCGGACAGGACTGGAAACACCATATATTTT. Amino acid sequence: CASSTSDRTGNTIYF. The genes are TRBV19 and TRBJ1-3; TRBD1 agrees at 7 bases. The J segment lost 2 bases and the V segment lost 4 bases, leaving 5 bases of the junction unmatched. The CDR3 length is 15 residues. CDR1 LNHDA and CDR2 SQIVND come from the germline V gene (reference sequence).

This sequence joins TRBV6-1 and TRBJ2-2, with D tentatively TRBD1 (6 bases). CDR3 length: 15 amino acids. Deletions cut 2 bases from V and 13 bases from J, with 20 bases between. CDR1 and CDR2 from the germline V gene are MNHNS and SASEGT. CDR3 DNA sequence: TGTGCCAGCAGTGAATCCGGCAGGGGTCTAAGTGGGCTGTTTTTT. Amino acid sequence: CASSESGRGLSGLFF.

The chain recombines TRBV3-1 (or the pseudogene TRBV3-2) with TRBJ1-2; 8 bases map to TRBD1. This CDR3 has 13 amino acids. Trimming took 6 bases from V and 7 from J; bases not matched to a gene: 7. The V gene's germline CDR1 is LGHDT and CDR2 YNNKEL (reference sequence). CDR3: CASSRLTGAGYTF. The CDR3 DNA reads TGTGCCAGCAGTCGTCTGACAGGGGCTGGCTACACCTTC.

This chain links TRBV19 with TRBJ2-3, with TRBD1 as a possible D gene (6 bases). The germline gives CDR1 LNHDA, CDR2 SQIVND (reference sequence). V was clipped by 4 bases and J by 1 base, with 12 bases between them. The CDR3 length is 15 residues. This chain's CDR3 is CASSSLWGRTDTQYF. In DNA, the CDR3 is TGTGCCAGTAGTAGTCTCTGGGGGCGCACAGATACGCAGTATTTT.

The genes are TRBV19 and TRBJ1-6; D might be TRBD1 (6 bases). CDR3 length equals 14 residues. The V gene lost 6 bases and the J gene lost 10 bases, with 16 bases spanning the gap. The germline V gene encodes CDR1 LNHDA and CDR2 SQIVND (reference sequence). The CDR3 bases are TGTGCCAGTAGCCCCGAGGGGGTAGGCTCACCCCTCCACTTT. Translation: CASSPEGVGSPLHF.

The chain employs TRBV4-1 and TRBJ1-2; 8 positions agree with TRBD1. CDR1 MGHRA and CDR2 YSYEKL come from the germline V gene. The CDR3 has 14 amino acids. Trimming at V came to 3 bases and at J to 6 bases, leaving 6 bases not matched to a gene. The CDR3 DNA reads TGCGCCAGCAGCCAGCTGGGACAGGTTGATGGCTACACCTTC. Amino acids: CASSQLGQVDGYTF.

The sample holds one count of this clone. DNA of the CDR3: TGTGCCACCTGCCGGGGCACAGATACGCAGTATTTT. Its translation is CATCRGTDTQYF. This sequence joins TRBV28 and TRBJ2-3, with no clear D. The V and J ends lost 10 bases and 1 base respectively, with 9 bases between them. Looked up from germline, CDR1 is MDHEN and CDR2 is SYDVKM. The CDR3 runs 12 residues.

The chain combines TRBV27 with TRBJ1-5; D is possibly TRBD1 (6 bases). V was clipped by 7 bases and J by 3 bases, with 22 bases between them. The CDR3 is made up of 17 amino acids. Germline V gives CDR1 MNHEY, CDR2 SMNVEV (reference sequence). The CDR3 DNA sequence: TGTGCCAGCACCATAATCGACAGCAGGGGTTACAATCAGCCCCAGCATTTT. It encodes CASTIIDSRGYNQPQHF.

V and J are TRBV18 and TRBJ1-1; 7 nucleotides agree with TRBD1. The V and J ends lost 1 base and 5 bases, in that order; junction bases with no gene match: 7. Germline-derived CDR1 and CDR2 are KGHSH and LQKENI. The CDR3 spans 15 residues. CDR3 in DNA: TGTGCCAGCTCACCACTTCGACAGGGAGTTACTGAAGCTTTCTTT. Amino acid sequence: CASSPLRQGVTEAFF.

The chain joins TRBV14 to TRBJ1-1, with a possible D match to TRBD1 (6 bases). Per germline, CDR1 SGHDN and CDR2 FVKESK. This CDR3 has 14 amino acids. V was clipped by 8 bases and J by 0 bases, with 13 bases between them. The CDR3 region is CASRLQGLNTEAFF. Here the CDR3 DNA reads TGTGCCAGCCGTTTACAGGGATTGAACACTGAAGCTTTCTTT.

The rearrangement joins TRBV4-1 to TRBJ1-5; 7 bases are a match to TRBD1. The germline V gene encodes CDR1 MGHRA and CDR2 YSYEKL. The CDR3 is made up of 15 amino acids. The ends lost 2 bases at V and 0 bases at J; junction bases unmatched: 1. CDR3 region: CASSQRDSSNQPQHF. In DNA form, the CDR3 reads TGCGCCAGCAGCCAACGGGACAGTAGCAATCAGCCCCAGCATTTT.

This clone was seen once. This chain connects TRBV5-8 to TRBJ1-5; D call uncertain. Trimming left V 0 bases short and J 4 bases short, with 8 bases between. Germline V CDR1 and CDR2: SGHTS, YDEGEE. The CDR3 has 14 residues. CDR3 nucleotide sequence: TGTGCCAGCAGCTTGGACAGACCGAATCAGCCCCAGCATTTT. Translating it yields CASSLDRPNQPQHF. Combining the CDR3 with reference TRBV5-8 and TRBJ1-5 gives the whole variable domain EAGVTQSPTHLIKTRGQQATLRCSPISGHTSVYWYQQALGLGLQFLLWYDEGEERNRGNFPPRFSGRQFPNYSSELNVNALELEDSALYLCASSLDRPNQPQHFGDGTRLSIL.

This clone was seen once. The chain employs TRBV10-3 and TRBJ2-7; 11 nucleotides line up with TRBD1. CDR1 is ENHRY, CDR2 SYGVKD, per germline. There are 14 residues in the CDR3. V lost 7 bases and J lost 5; bases outside the gene matches: 7. CDR3 residues: CAIKRTGGVHEQYF. The CDR3, as DNA: TGTGCCATCAAGAGGACAGGGGGCGTCCACGAGCAGTACTTC.

CDR3 nucleotides: TGTGCCAGTAGTACCCTAGGGGGCGCCGCCTACAATGAGCAGTTCTTC. As protein: CASSTLGGAAYNEQFF. The chain uses TRBV19 and TRBJ2-1, with TRBD1 matching 7 bases. There are 16 residues in the CDR3. Losses at the gene ends were 4 bases for V and 2 bases for J; bases not matched to a gene: 8. The germline CDR1 and CDR2 sequences are LNHDA and SQIVND (reference sequence).

The rearrangement uses TRBV5-1 and TRBJ2-1; 7 positions match TRBD2. The CDR3 runs 14 residues. Losses at the gene ends were 4 bases for V and 8 bases for J; bases not matched to a gene: 9. Germline lookup yields CDR1 SGHRS and CDR2 YFSETQ. CDR3 region: CASSPGGRLDEQFF. Written as DNA, the CDR3 is TGCGCCAGCAGCCCGGGGGGAAGGTTGGATGAGCAGTTCTTC.

This clone occurred many times. The chain joins TRBV5-6 to TRBJ1-5; D unclear. Germline CDR1 is SGHDT and CDR2 is YYEEEE. The V gene lost 4 bases and the J gene lost 10 bases, with 15 bases spanning the gap. There are 13 residues in the CDR3. DNA of the CDR3: TGTGCCAGCAGCCACGACATCTCTGGACCCCAGCATTTT. This encodes CASSHDISGPQHF. Supplemented by reference TRBV5-6 and TRBJ1-5, the full variable domain reads DAGVTQSPTHLIKTRGQQVTLRCSPKSGHDTVSWYQQALGQGPQFIFQYYEEEERQRGNFPDRFSGHQFPNYSSELNVNALLLGDSALYLCASSHDISGPQHFGDGTRLSIL.

The chain links TRBV7-2 to TRBJ1-5; D is unclear. The germline V gene has CDR1 SGHTA and CDR2 FQGNSA. V shed 3 bases and J shed 4 bases, with 13 bases lying between them. The CDR3 contains 15 residues. CDR3 region: CASSFYSRENQPQHF. CDR3 bases: TGTGCCAGCAGCTTTTACAGTCGCGAGAATCAGCCCCAGCATTTT. Full variable domain (remainder filled in from reference TRBV7-2 and TRBJ1-5): GAGVSQSPSNKVTEKGKDVELRCDPISGHTALYWYRQSLGQGLEFLIYFQGNSAPDKSGLPSDRFSAERTGGSVSTLTIQRTQQEDSAVYLCASSFYSRENQPQHFGDGTRLSIL.

The CDR3 DNA sequence: TGCGCCAGCAGCTTAAGCCGGCAGGCCCTTGAAGCTTTCTTT. Translating it yields CASSLSRQALEAFF. The J gene is TRBJ1-1, the V gene TRBV5-1; D ambiguous. Trimming stripped 2 bases from V and 7 bases from J, with 15 bases between. The CDR3 is 14 residues long. In germline, CDR1 is SGHRS, CDR2 YFSETQ.